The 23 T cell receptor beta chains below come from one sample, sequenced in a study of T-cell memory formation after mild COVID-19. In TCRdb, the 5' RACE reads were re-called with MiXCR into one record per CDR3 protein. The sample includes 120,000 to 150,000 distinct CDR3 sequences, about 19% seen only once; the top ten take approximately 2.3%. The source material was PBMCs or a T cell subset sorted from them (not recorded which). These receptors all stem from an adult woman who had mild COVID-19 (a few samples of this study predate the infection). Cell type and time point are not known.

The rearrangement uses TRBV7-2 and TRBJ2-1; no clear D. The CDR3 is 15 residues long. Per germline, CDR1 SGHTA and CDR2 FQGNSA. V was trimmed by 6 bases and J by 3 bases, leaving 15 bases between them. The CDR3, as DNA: TGTGCCAGCAGTCTTGGGTACTCTTACTACAATGAGCAGTTCTTC. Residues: CASSLGYSYYNEQFF.

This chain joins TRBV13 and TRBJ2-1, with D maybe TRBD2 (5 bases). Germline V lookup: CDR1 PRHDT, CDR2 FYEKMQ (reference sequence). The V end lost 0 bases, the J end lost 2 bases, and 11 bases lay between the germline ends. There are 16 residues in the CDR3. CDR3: CASSLGLGVTYNEQFF. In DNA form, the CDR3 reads TGTGCCAGCAGCTTAGGCCTCGGGGTAACCTACAATGAGCAGTTCTTC.

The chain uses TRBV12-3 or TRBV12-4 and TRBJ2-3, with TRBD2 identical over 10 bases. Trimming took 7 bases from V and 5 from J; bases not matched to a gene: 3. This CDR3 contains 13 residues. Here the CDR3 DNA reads TGTGCCAGCATTCGACTAGCGGGAGATACGCAGTATTTT. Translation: CASIRLAGDTQYF.

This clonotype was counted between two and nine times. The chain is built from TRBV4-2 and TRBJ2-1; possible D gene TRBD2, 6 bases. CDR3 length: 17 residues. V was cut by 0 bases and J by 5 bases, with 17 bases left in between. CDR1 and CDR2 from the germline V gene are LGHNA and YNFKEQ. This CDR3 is CASSQEISGTPDNEQFF. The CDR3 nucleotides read TGTGCCAGCAGCCAAGAGATTTCCGGGACTCCCGACAATGAGCAGTTCTTC.

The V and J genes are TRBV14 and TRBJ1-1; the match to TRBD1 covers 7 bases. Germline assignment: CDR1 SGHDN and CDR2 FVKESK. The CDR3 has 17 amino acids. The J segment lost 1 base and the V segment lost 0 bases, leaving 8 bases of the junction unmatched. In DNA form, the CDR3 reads TGTGCCAGCAGCCAAGATCAATCAGGGGGAGCGAACACTGAAGCTTTCTTT. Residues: CASSQDQSGGANTEAFF.

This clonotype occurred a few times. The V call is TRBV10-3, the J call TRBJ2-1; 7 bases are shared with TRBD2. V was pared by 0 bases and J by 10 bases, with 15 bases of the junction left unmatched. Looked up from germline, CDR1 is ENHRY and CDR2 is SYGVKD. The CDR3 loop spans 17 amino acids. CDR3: CAISESIEGRESGEQFF. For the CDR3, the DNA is TGTGCCATCAGTGAGTCGATCGAAGGGCGGGAGTCCGGGGAGCAGTTCTTC.

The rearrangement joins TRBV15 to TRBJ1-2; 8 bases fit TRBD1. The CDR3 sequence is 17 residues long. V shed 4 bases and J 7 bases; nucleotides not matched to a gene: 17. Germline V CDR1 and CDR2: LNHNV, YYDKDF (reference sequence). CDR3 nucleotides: TGTGCCACCAGCATAGCCCACAGGGGGGAAAAGTTAAGTGGCTACACCTTC. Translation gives CATSIAHRGEKLSGYTF.

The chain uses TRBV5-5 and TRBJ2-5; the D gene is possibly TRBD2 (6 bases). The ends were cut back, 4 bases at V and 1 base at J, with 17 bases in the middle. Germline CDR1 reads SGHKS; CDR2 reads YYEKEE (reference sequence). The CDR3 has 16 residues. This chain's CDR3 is CASSGIRGLSQETQYF. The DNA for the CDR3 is TGTGCCAGCAGCGGAATACGTGGACTATCCCAAGAGACCCAGTACTTC.

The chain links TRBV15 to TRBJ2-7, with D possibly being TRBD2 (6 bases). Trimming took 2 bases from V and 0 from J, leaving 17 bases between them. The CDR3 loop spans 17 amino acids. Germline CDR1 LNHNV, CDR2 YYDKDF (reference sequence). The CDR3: CATSRQPRAGHSYEQYF. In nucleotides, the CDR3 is TGTGCCACCAGCAGACAGCCTCGAGCGGGCCACTCCTACGAGCAGTACTTC.

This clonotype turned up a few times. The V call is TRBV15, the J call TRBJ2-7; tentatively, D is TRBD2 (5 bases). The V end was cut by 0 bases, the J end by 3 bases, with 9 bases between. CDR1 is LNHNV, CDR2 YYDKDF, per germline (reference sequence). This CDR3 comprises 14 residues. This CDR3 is CATSRERTLYEQYF. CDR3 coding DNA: TGTGCCACCAGCAGAGAACGGACTCTCTACGAGCAGTACTTC.

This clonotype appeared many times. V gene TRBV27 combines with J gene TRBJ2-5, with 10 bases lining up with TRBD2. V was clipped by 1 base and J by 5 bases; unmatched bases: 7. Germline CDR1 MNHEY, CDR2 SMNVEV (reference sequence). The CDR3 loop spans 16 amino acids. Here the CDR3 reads CASSLLSSGSGETQYF. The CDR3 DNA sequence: TGTGCCAGCAGTTTATTGTCTAGCGGGAGTGGGGAGACCCAGTACTTC.

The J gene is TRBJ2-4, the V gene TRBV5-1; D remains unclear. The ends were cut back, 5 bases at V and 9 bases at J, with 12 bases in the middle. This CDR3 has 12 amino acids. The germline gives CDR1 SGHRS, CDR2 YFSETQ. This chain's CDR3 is CASSSPSGIQYF. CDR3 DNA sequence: TGCGCCAGCAGTTCACCCTCAGGCATTCAGTACTTC.

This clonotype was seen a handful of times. CDR3 nucleotide sequence: TGTGCCAGCAGCTTCCAAATGGGGGATACGCAGTATTTT. This encodes CASSFQMGDTQYF. The chain links TRBV7-2 to TRBJ2-3; D uncertain. Germline V gene sequence: CDR1 SGHTA, CDR2 FQGNSA. Deletions cut 3 bases from V and 6 bases from J, with 10 bases between. This CDR3 is built from 13 residues.

The CDR3 here is CASSTTSESIPFF. CDR3 nucleotide sequence: TGCGCCAGCAGCACTACTAGCGAATCCATACCGTTCTTC. The V call is TRBV5-1, the J call TRBJ2-1; 7 bases are shared with TRBD2. The junction had 13 bases not matched to a gene; V was cut back by 4 bases and J by 15 bases. Per the germline V gene, CDR1 is SGHRS and CDR2 is YFSETQ. The CDR3 spans 13 residues.

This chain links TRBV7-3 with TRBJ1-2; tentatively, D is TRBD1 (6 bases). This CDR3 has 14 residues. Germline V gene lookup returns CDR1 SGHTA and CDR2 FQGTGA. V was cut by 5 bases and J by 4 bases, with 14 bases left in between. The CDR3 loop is CASSQGGATYGYTF. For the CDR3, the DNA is TGTGCCAGCAGCCAAGGGGGGGCAACCTATGGCTACACCTTC.

In DNA form, the CDR3 reads TGTGCCAGCACCCTGGACAGGGGGATAACTGAAGCTTTCTTT. Its protein is CASTLDRGITEAFF. The V gene is TRBV12-3 or TRBV12-4, the J gene TRBJ1-1; TRBD1 aligns across 10 bases. The J segment lost 5 bases and the V segment lost 7 bases, leaving 7 bases of the junction unmatched. This CDR3 contains 14 residues.

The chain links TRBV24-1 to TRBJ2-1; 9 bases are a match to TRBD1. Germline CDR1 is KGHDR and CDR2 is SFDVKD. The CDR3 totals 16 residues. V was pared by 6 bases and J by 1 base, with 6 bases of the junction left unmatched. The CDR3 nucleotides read TGTGCCACCAGTAAGGCAGGACAGGGGTCCTACAATGAGCAGTTCTTC. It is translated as CATSKAGQGSYNEQFF.

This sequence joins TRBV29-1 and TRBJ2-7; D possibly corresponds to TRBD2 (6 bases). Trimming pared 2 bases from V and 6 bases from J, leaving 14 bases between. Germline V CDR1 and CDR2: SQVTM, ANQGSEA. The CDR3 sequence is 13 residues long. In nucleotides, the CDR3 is TGCAGCGTTGAATCCCTACGGGGAGGCGAGCAGTACTTC. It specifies CSVESLRGGEQYF.

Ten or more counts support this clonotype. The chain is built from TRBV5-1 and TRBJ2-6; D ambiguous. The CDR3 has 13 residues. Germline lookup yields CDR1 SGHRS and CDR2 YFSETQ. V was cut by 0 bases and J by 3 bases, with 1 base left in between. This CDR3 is CASSLVGANVLTF. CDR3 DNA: TGCGCCAGCAGCTTGGTTGGGGCCAACGTCCTGACTTTC.

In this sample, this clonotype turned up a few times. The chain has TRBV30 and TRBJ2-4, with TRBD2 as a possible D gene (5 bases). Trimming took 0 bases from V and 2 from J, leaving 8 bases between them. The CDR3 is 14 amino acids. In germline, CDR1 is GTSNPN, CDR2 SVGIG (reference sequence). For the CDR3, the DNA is TGTGCCTGGAGTGTGGGGAGTTCCAAAAACATTCAGTACTTC. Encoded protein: CAWSVGSSKNIQYF.

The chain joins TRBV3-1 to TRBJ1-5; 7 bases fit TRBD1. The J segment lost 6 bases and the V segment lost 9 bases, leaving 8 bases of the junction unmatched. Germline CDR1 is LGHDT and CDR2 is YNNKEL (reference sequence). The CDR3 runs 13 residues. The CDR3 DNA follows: TGTGCCAGTTCAGGGGGGCTTAGTCAGCCCCAGCATTTT. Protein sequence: CASSGGLSQPQHF.

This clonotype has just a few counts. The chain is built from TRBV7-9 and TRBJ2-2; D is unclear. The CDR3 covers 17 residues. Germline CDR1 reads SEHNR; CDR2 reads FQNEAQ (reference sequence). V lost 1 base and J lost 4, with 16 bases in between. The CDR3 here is CASSLVGFRLITGELFF. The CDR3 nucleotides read TGTGCCAGCAGCTTAGTAGGTTTCCGGCTTATCACCGGGGAGCTGTTTTTT.

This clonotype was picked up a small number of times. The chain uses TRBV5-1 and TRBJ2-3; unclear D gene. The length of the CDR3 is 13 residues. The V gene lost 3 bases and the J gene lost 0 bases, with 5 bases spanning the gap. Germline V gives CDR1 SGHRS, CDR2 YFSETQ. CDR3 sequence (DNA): TGCGCCAGCAGCTCCCCTAGCACAGATACGCAGTATTTT. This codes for CASSSPSTDTQYF.